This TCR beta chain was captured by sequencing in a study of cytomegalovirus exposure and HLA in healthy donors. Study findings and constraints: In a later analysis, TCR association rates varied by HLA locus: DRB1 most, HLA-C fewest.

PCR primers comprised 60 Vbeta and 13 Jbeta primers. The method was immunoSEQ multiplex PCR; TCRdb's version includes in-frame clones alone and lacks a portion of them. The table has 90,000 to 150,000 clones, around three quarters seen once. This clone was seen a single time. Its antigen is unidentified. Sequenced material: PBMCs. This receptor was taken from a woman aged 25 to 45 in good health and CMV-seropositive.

The DNA of the CDR3 is TGTGCCAGCAGCCAAGTCGGGTTTTTAGGCTACACCTTC. Protein: CASSQVGFLGYTF. The rearrangement links TRBV4-2 to TRBJ1-2; no firm D call. The CDR3 is 13 amino acids. The ends were cut back, 1 base at V and 8 bases at J, with 11 bases in the middle. Germline values: CDR1 LGHNA, CDR2 YNFKEQ.